The 23 T cell receptor beta chains below come from one sample, sequenced in a study of CD4 T cells in lung cancer. After around 12 days with mutant 27-mer peptides, PBMCs were restimulated with peptide-pulsed autologous B cells. After restimulation with peptide-pulsed B cells, live T cells secreting IFNgamma were sorted. Sorted cells were expanded at limiting dilution, approximately 3 or 11 per well, for 14 to 20 days. The antigens these receptors bind are not known. Sequencing was performed with immunoSEQ multiplex PCR; in TCRdb, only in-frame clones are kept and a portion is missing. The table records over 250 clones, 70% to 90% of them present only once. The sequenced sample consisted of a CD4+ T cell line or clone grown in culture. The receptors shown here come from a woman aged 60 to 75 with non-small cell lung cancer. Some clones in this sample may be carry-over from other donors' samples.

The chain joins TRBV20-1 to TRBJ1-1; TRBD1 might be the D (5 bases). CDR3 length: 11 residues. Trimming pared 5 bases from V and 3 bases from J, leaving 7 bases between. From germline, CDR1 is DFQATT and CDR2 SNEGSKA (reference sequence). CDR3 sequence reads: CSARGDTEAFF. The CDR3 DNA is TGCAGTGCTCGGGGGGACACTGAAGCTTTCTTT.

By share, this clone counts as large. The chain recombines TRBV7-9 with TRBJ1-6; D unresolved. The CDR3 sequence is 15 residues long. Trimming removed 5 bases from V and 2 bases from J, with 10 bases in between. Germline V gives CDR1 SEHNR, CDR2 FQNEAQ (reference sequence). CDR3 protein: CASSPDVPYNSPLHF. The CDR3, as DNA: TGTGCCAGCAGCCCGGATGTCCCCTATAATTCACCCCTCCACTTT.

This clone was counted only a few times. The genes are TRBV2 and TRBJ2-7; 7 bases agree with TRBD2. CDR3 size: 12 residues. Germline V gene data show CDR1 as SNHLY and CDR2 as FYNNEI. Unmatched junction bases numbered 3, after V lost 7 bases and J lost 3 bases. The CDR3 sequence is CASKSGGYEQYF. The CDR3 DNA reads TGTGCCAGCAAATCGGGGGGCTACGAGCAGTACTTC. Based on the CDR3 plus reference TRBV2 and TRBJ2-7, the full variable domain is EPEVTQTPSHQVTQMGQEVILRCVPISNHLYFYWYRQILGQKVEFLVSFYNNEISEKSEIFDDQFSVERPDGSNFTLKIRSTKLEDSAMYFCASKSGGYEQYFGPGTRLTVT.

The CDR3 is CASSYDRGTEAFF. The CDR3 nucleotides read TGTGCCAGCAGCTACGACAGGGGCACTGAAGCTTTCTTT. J is TRBJ1-1 and V is TRBV27; 8 bases agree with TRBD1. In germline, CDR1 is MNHEY, CDR2 SMNVEV (reference sequence). V lost 6 bases to trimming and J lost 4 bases; unmatched junction nucleotides: 4. The CDR3 has 13 residues.

The chain couples TRBV28 to TRBJ2-1; 13 nucleotides align to TRBD2. This CDR3 is 13 amino acids long. The V segment lost 3 bases and the J segment 16 bases; nucleotides outside the gene matches: 6. The germline gives CDR1 MDHEN, CDR2 SYDVKM. DNA for the CDR3: TGTGCCAGCAGTTTGACTAGCGGGAGGTATGAATTCTTC. It is translated as CASSLTSGRYEFF.

This clone has only a few counts. J is TRBJ1-2 and V is TRBV7-8; D not resolved. The V end lost 5 bases, the J end lost 4 bases, and 20 bases lay between the germline ends. The CDR3 has 16 residues. Germline V gene data show CDR1 as SGHVS and CDR2 as FQNEAQ. The CDR3 loop reads CASSRSVTRKTYGYTF. DNA of the CDR3: TGTGCCAGCAGCAGGTCCGTTACCCGAAAGACCTATGGCTACACCTTC.

The gene calls are TRBV5-6 and TRBJ1-1, with D perhaps matching TRBD1 (5 bases). Germline CDR1 and CDR2: SGHDT and YYEEEE. This CDR3 is 15 amino acids long. Between the trimmed V and J ends, which lost 0 bases and 1 base, there was a span of 10 bases. Here the CDR3 reads CASSLAGDRNTEAFF. The CDR3 DNA sequence: TGTGCCAGCAGCTTGGCCGGAGACAGGAACACTGAAGCTTTCTTT.

The chain joins TRBV28 to TRBJ2-5; the D gene is possibly TRBD2 (6 bases). There are 14 residues in the CDR3. Germline CDR1 MDHEN, CDR2 SYDVKM. Trimming took off 7 bases at V and 0 bases at J, with 12 bases between the two ends. The CDR3 bases are TGTGCCAGCACGGTGGAGGGCTACCAAGAGACCCAGTACTTC. It is translated as CASTVEGYQETQYF.

This clone has just a few counts. The genes are TRBV7-3 and TRBJ1-2, with a tentative D call TRBD1 (5 bases). The CDR3 covers 14 residues. The V gene's germline CDR1 is SGHTA and CDR2 FQGTGA. The V and J ends lost 2 bases and 2 bases respectively, with 9 bases between them. The CDR3 coding sequence is TGTGCCAGCAGCTTAGCGCACAGGAACTATGGCTACACCTTC. Amino acid sequence: CASSLAHRNYGYTF.

This rearrangement joins TRBV4-3 to TRBJ2-1, with D unclear. The germline V gene has CDR1 LGHNA and CDR2 YSLEER. Trimming removed 0 bases at V and 4 bases at J, with 10 bases between. This CDR3 is built from 15 residues. CDR3 sequence: CASSQERSIYNEQFF. In nucleotides, the CDR3 is TGCGCCAGCAGCCAAGAGCGCAGCATATACAATGAGCAGTTCTTC.

V usage is TRBV19 and J usage is TRBJ2-5; TRBD1 agrees at 8 bases. CDR3 size: 15 residues. CDR1 and CDR2 (germline): LNHDA, SQIVND (reference sequence). The junction had 5 bases not matched to a gene; V was cut back by 1 base and J by 4 bases. As DNA, the CDR3 is TGTGCCAGTAGTATAGCAGGAACAGGGGGAGAGACCCAGTACTTC. As protein: CASSIAGTGGETQYF.

This clone was seen once. The CDR3 nucleotides read TGTGCCAGCAGCAGGCCCCCAGGACAAAGTCGGGCCAACGTCCTGACTTTC. Amino acids: CASSRPPGQSRANVLTF. The chain links TRBV7-1 to TRBJ2-6; perhaps TRBD1 as D (5 bases). TRBV7-1 falls under the ORF class, with uncertain function. V was shortened by 5 bases and J by 5 bases, with 19 bases between the two germline ends. This CDR3 region has 17 residues.

The chain carries TRBV7-8 and TRBJ2-7; 7 nucleotides agree with TRBD1. This CDR3 has 15 residues. Germline CDR1 SGHVS, CDR2 FQNEAQ. The trim removed 3 bases at V and 5 bases at J, leaving 10 bases unmatched. The chain's CDR3 is CASSFASRGLNEQYF. The CDR3 DNA is TGTGCCAGCAGCTTTGCCTCTAGGGGGCTCAACGAGCAGTACTTC.

This rearrangement joins TRBV6-1 to TRBJ1-4, with 8 bases fitting TRBD1. Germline V gene lookup returns CDR1 MNHNS and CDR2 SASEGT. The CDR3 sequence is 16 residues long. The junction had 8 bases not matched to a gene; V was cut back by 0 bases and J by 8 bases. CDR3 region: CASSEAGAGGGEKLFF. The CDR3 region has the DNA TGTGCCAGCAGTGAAGCGGGTGCAGGGGGCGGAGAAAAACTGTTTTTT.

For the CDR3, the DNA is TGTGCCAGCAGCACAAAACAGAATTTCTCCTACGAGCAGTACTTC. Its protein product is CASSTKQNFSYEQYF. This sequence joins TRBV11-2 and TRBJ2-7, with no clear D. V lost 5 bases and J lost 0, with 14 bases in between. CDR3 size: 15 residues. Germline CDR1 SGHAT, CDR2 FQNNGV.

V and J are TRBV28 and TRBJ1-3; no clear D gene. The germline V gene encodes CDR1 MDHEN and CDR2 SYDVKM. Trimming shortened V by 5 bases and J by 4 bases, and 15 bases separated the two germline ends. CDR3 length equals 15 residues. The CDR3 DNA sequence: TGTGCCAGCAGTACGAAGGGCTTTGGAGGAAACACCATATATTTT. It specifies CASSTKGFGGNTIYF.

This chain uses TRBV2 with TRBJ2-7; TRBD1 matches at 7 bases. Germline V CDR1 and CDR2: SNHLY, FYNNEI. Trimming cost V 7 bases and J 2 bases; bases outside gene matches: 11. This CDR3 is 15 amino acids long. CDR3 protein: CASTQDQTGTYEQYF. CDR3 sequence (DNA): TGTGCCAGCACCCAAGATCAGACAGGGACCTACGAGCAGTACTTC.

The V gene is TRBV7-8, the J gene TRBJ1-2, with TRBD1 as a possible D gene (5 bases). The CDR3 extends over 14 amino acids. CDR1 SGHVS and CDR2 FQNEAQ come from the germline V gene. Trimming shortened V by 0 bases and J by 2 bases, and 7 bases separated the two germline ends. The CDR3 here is CASSLAHRNYGYTF. DNA for the CDR3: TGTGCCAGCAGCTTAGCGCACAGGAACTATGGCTACACCTTC.

The chain carries TRBV11-1 and TRBJ2-7, with no clear D. Germline loops: CDR1 SGHAT, CDR2 FQDESV (reference sequence). Trimming shortened V by 4 bases and J by 2 bases, and 18 bases separated the two germline ends. This CDR3 spans 16 amino acids. The CDR3 region is CASSSTPDHPPYEQYF. CDR3 nucleotide sequence: TGTGCCAGCAGCTCAACCCCCGACCACCCTCCCTACGAGCAGTACTTC.

This sequence joins TRBV19 and TRBJ2-7; 7 bases align to TRBD1. This CDR3 region has 13 residues. V was pared by 4 bases and J by 7 bases, with 7 bases of the junction left unmatched. Per germline, CDR1 LNHDA and CDR2 SQIVND (reference sequence). In DNA, the CDR3 is TGTGCCAGTAGTACAACAGGGGTACGTGAGCAGTACTTC. Its protein is CASSTTGVREQYF.

The rearrangement links TRBV6-9 to TRBJ1-5; tentatively, D is TRBD1 (5 bases). CDR3 size: 15 residues. Germline-derived CDR1 and CDR2 are MNHGY and SVAAGI. The V end was cut by 4 bases, the J end by 1 base, with 11 bases between. DNA for the CDR3: TGTGCCAGCAGTTGGGGGTGGGGGAGCAATCAGCCCCAGCATTTT. This translates into CASSWGWGSNQPQHF.

This chain links TRBV11-1 with TRBJ2-7, with D possibly TRBD1 on 6 matching bases. Germline V CDR1 and CDR2: SGHAT, FQDESV (reference sequence). This CDR3 is built from 14 residues. V was clipped by 5 bases and J by 5 bases, with 16 bases between them. CDR3 DNA sequence: TGTGCCAGCAGCGCCAGGACAGCAGCGGACGAGCAGTACTTC. Protein: CASSARTAADEQYF.

This clone was detected once. The rearrangement joins TRBV18 to TRBJ2-3, with 9 bases matching TRBD2. With V trimmed by 4 bases and J by 1 base, 0 bases remained unmatched. Germline V gene data show CDR1 as KGHSH and CDR2 as LQKENI. CDR3 length: 14 residues. Here the CDR3 DNA reads TGTGCCAGCTCACGGACTAGCGGCACAGATACGCAGTATTTT. Encoded protein: CASSRTSGTDTQYF.